This T cell receptor (beta chain) was captured in a study of T-cell reconstitution after alpha-beta-depleted transplantation in children. Study observations and caveats: Reportedly, only several hundred clones from non-depleted graft cells drove alpha-beta T-cell counts at about two months. High day-60 TCRbeta diversity in some patients came from surviving recipient T cells and thymic progenitors. T-cell counts and diversity were attributed mostly to newly produced T cells one year after transplant.

This CDR3 is 15 amino acids long. The V gene end was trimmed by 2 bases and the J gene end by 3 bases; junction bases not matched to a gene: 1. In germline, CDR1 is ENHRY, CDR2 SYGVKD. The library targeted TCRbeta and was prepared with unique molecular identifiers. MiXCR, run by TCRdb on the PCR reads, gives a single entry per CDR3 protein. Of roughly 790,000 distinct CDR3 sequences listed, around 17% were seen once; the top ten hold about 4.6%. At least ten counts were recorded for this clonotype. What it binds is not known. This TCR came from a male patient aged 10-17 years who had a stem cell transplant for acute lymphoblastic leukemia, so the T cells may come from the graft donor. The chain uses TRBV10-3 and TRBJ2-3, with TRBD2 matching over 11 bases. The sequencing used PBMCs, mostly from graft donor cells, collected 360 days after TCRalphabeta/CD19-depleted stem cell transplant. CDR3 sequence: CAISETSGSTDTQYF. DNA of the CDR3: TGTGCCATCAGTGAGACTAGCGGGAGTACAGATACGCAGTATTTT.